A selection of T cell receptor beta chains follows, all from one sample in a study of human T cells and chemical hapten exposure. TCRdb fed the RACE reads into MiXCR, producing one record per CDR3 protein. The table records 250,000 or so distinct CDR3 sequences, roughly 8% of them present only once. Sequenced here: whole blood, sampled in connection with sensitization to the hapten diphenylcyclopropenone (DPC). Receptors were obtained from a man aged 18 to 30 with alopecia areata. Some clones in this sample may be carry-over from other donors' samples. Both conserved end residues are part of each CDR3. The D gene is left open where the match is weak. Clone size is not always given. Where it is, it says once, few, many or a class for expanded clones.

V	J	size	length	D	CDR3	DNA
TRBV3-1	TRBJ2-4	NA	13	TRBD1	CASSHPRGNIQYF	TGTGCCAGCAGCCATCCCAGGGGGAACATTCAGTACTTC
TRBV4-3	TRBJ2-5	many	15	NA	CASSQGYGGVETQYF	TGCGCCAGCAGCCAAGGCTATGGAGGGGTAGAGACCCAGTACTTC
TRBV11-2	TRBJ2-3	few	18	TRBD2	CASSLLAGAGAYTDTQYF	TGTGCCAGCAGCTTACTAGCGGGGGCCGGAGCTTACACAGATACGCAGTATTTT
TRBV4-3	TRBJ2-7	NA	16	NA	CASSQDLGLTYYEQYF	TGCGCCAGCAGCCAAGATTTAGGACTGACTTACTACGAGCAGTACTTC
TRBV7-9	TRBJ1-1	NA	14	NA	CASRSGRLNTEAFF	TGTGCCAGCAGGTCGGGACGGTTGAACACTGAAGCTTTCTTT
TRBV6-6	TRBJ1-5	many	17	TRBD1	CASSYPGTAFSNQPQHF	TGTGCCAGCAGTTACCCAGGGACAGCGTTTAGCAATCAGCCCCAGCATTTT
TRBV9	TRBJ2-1	few	15	NA	CASSVLAEVGGQKFF	TGTGCCAGCAGCGTCCTAGCGGAGGTAGGGGGGCAGAAGTTCTTC
TRBV20-1	TRBJ1-1	few	15	NA	CSASSGRGAYTEAFF	TGCAGTGCTAGTTCGGGCAGGGGAGCGTACACTGAAGCTTTCTTT
TRBV6-2/TRBV6-3	TRBJ2-1	few	14	TRBD2	CASKTSGGANEQFF	TGTGCCAGCAAAACTAGCGGGGGGGCAAATGAGCAGTTCTTC
TRBV21-1	TRBJ1-5	many	17	NA	CASSKAVGRHTNQPQHF	TGTGCCAGCAGCAAAGCAGTCGGGCGACACACGAATCAGCCCCAGCATTTT
TRBV12-3/TRBV12-4	TRBJ1-2	few	14	NA	CASSFPGLHYGYTF	TGTGCCAGCAGTTTTCCGGGACTGCACTATGGCTACACCTTC
TRBV7-2	TRBJ2-5	few	14	TRBD2	CASSLRQGGETQYF	TGTGCCAGCAGCTTAAGGCAGGGAGGGGAGACCCAGTACTTC
TRBV3-1	TRBJ1-5	few	16	NA	CASSQDAGHGNQPQHF	TGTGCCAGCAGCCAAGATGCAGGCCACGGCAATCAGCCCCAGCATTTT
TRBV29-1	TRBJ1-4	many	13	TRBD1	CSVRQGEFEKLFF	TGCAGCGTAAGACAGGGAGAATTTGAAAAACTGTTTTTT
TRBV6-5	TRBJ2-2	few	16	NA	CASSSLFRQNTGELFF	TGTGCCAGCAGTTCCCTATTCCGACAGAACACCGGGGAGCTGTTTTTT
TRBV6-1	TRBJ2-5	few	14	TRBD1	CASSGDRAFETQYF	TGTGCCAGCAGTGGCGACAGGGCGTTTGAGACCCAGTACTTC
TRBV4-3	TRBJ1-5	many	17	NA	CASSQDSPGDSNQPQHF	TGCGCCAGCAGCCAAGATTCCCCCGGAGATAGCAATCAGCCCCAGCATTTT
TRBV2	TRBJ2-5	NA	9	NA	CAIKETQYF	TGTGCCATCAAAGAGACCCAGTACTTC
TRBV28	TRBJ2-5	many	13	NA	CASSLIGRETQYF	TGTGCCAGCAGTCTCATCGGGCGAGAGACCCAGTACTTC
TRBV12-3/TRBV12-4	TRBJ2-5	many	11	NA	CASSFQETQYF	TGTGCCAGCAGCTTTCAAGAGACCCAGTACTTC
TRBV6-5	TRBJ2-5	few	15	TRBD1	CASSYSRQGGETQYF	TGTGCCAGCAGTTACTCAAGACAGGGGGGGGAGACCCAGTACTTC
TRBV7-9	TRBJ2-3	many	17	TRBD2	CASSWTSGGRITDTQYF	TGTGCCAGCAGCTGGACTAGCGGGGGCAGAATCACAGATACGCAGTATTTT
TRBV10-3	TRBJ2-5	NA	15	NA	CAISDRTPDRETQYF	TGTGCCATCAGTGACAGGACTCCCGACCGGGAGACCCAGTACTTC
TRBV7-9	TRBJ2-1	many	14	NA	CASSLGVQNNEQFF	TGTGCCAGCAGCTTGGGGGTACAGAACAATGAGCAGTTCTTC
TRBV4-1	TRBJ2-7	few	15	NA	CASSQEKTSKGKQYF	TGCGCCAGCAGCCAAGAGAAAACGAGCAAGGGCAAGCAGTACTTC
TRBV7-3	TRBJ2-4	few	16	NA	CASSLGRGIAKNIQYF	TGTGCCAGCAGCTTGGGGAGGGGGATAGCCAAAAACATTCAGTACTTC
TRBV7-9	TRBJ2-2	NA	14	NA	CASSSFPGAGELFF	TGTGCCAGCAGCTCCTTTCCAGGGGCCGGGGAGCTGTTTTTT
TRBV4-3	TRBJ2-3	few	19	TRBD2	CASSLRLAGGPDSTDTQYF	TGCGCCAGCAGCCTCCGACTAGCGGGGGGACCTGATAGCACAGATACGCAGTATTTT
TRBV29-1	TRBJ1-1	NA	14	NA	CSPKGSSGLTEAFF	TGCAGCCCCAAGGGAAGCTCGGGGCTTACTGAAGCTTTCTTT
TRBV3-1	TRBJ1-2	many	13	NA	CASSPGRGRGYTF	TGTGCCAGCAGCCCCGGCAGGGGCAGAGGCTACACCTTC
TRBV28	TRBJ2-7	NA	13	NA	CASSPLGLGEQYF	TGTGCCAGCAGTCCCCTGGGTTTAGGAGAGCAGTACTTC
TRBV7-3	TRBJ1-2	NA	13	TRBD1	CASSKGTGYGYTF	TGTGCCAGCAGCAAAGGGACAGGGTATGGCTACACCTTC
TRBV25-1	TRBJ2-3	few	13	NA	CASETAVTDTQYF	TGTGCCAGCGAGACAGCAGTAACAGATACGCAGTATTTT
TRBV7-2	TRBJ2-7	few	15	NA	CASSLVWTLGYEQYF	TGTGCCAGCAGCTTAGTATGGACCCTCGGGTACGAGCAGTACTTC
TRBV20-1	TRBJ2-2	NA	12	NA	CSARQASGELFF	TGCAGTGCTAGACAGGCCTCGGGGGAGCTGTTTTTT
TRBV7-9	TRBJ2-3	NA	16	NA	CASSLDPYGSGDTQYF	TGTGCCAGCAGCTTAGATCCCTACGGGTCTGGAGATACGCAGTATTTT
TRBV20-1	TRBJ1-5	NA	13	NA	CSARVRERQPKHF	TGCAGTGCTAGAGTCAGGGAGCGTCAGCCCAAGCATTTT
TRBV6-2/TRBV6-3	TRBJ1-3	NA	17	NA	CASSYSTGRFSGNTIYF	TGTGCCAGCAGTTACTCGACAGGACGATTCTCTGGAAACACCATATATTTT
TRBV6-5	TRBJ2-5	few	16	TRBD2	CASSRSWGGGGETQYF	TGTGCCAGCAGTAGAAGCTGGGGCGGGGGAGGAGAGACCCAGTACTTC
TRBV9	TRBJ2-5	many	16	TRBD1	CASSVSWTGRLETQYF	TGTGCCAGCAGCGTTAGTTGGACAGGGCGTTTAGAGACCCAGTACTTC
TRBV29-1	TRBJ2-7	few	12	TRBD1	CSVMGQLYEQYF	TGCAGCGTTATGGGACAGTTGTACGAGCAGTACTTC
TRBV20-1	TRBJ2-1	few	15	TRBD2	CSARVLAERYNEQFF	TGCAGTGCTAGAGTGCTAGCGGAGCGCTACAATGAGCAGTTCTTC
TRBV6-2/TRBV6-3	TRBJ1-2	few	11	NA	CASRTGNGYTF	TGTGCCAGCAGAACAGGGAATGGCTACACCTTC
TRBV6-6	TRBJ1-6	few	17	NA	CASSYPPGGQRNSPLHF	TGTGCCAGCAGTTACCCCCCAGGAGGACAAAGAAATTCACCCCTCCACTTT
TRBV6-1	TRBJ2-1	NA	16	NA	CASRELTARRYNEQFF	TGTGCCAGCAGGGAATTGACAGCCCGGAGGTACAATGAGCAGTTCTTC
TRBV9	TRBJ2-3	NA	15	TRBD1	CASTERDRGLDTQYF	TGTGCCAGCACCGAAAGGGACAGGGGTTTAGATACGCAGTATTTT
TRBV4-1	TRBJ2-7	NA	13	NA	CASSFSRNYEQYF	TGCGCCAGCAGCTTCTCCAGAAACTACGAGCAGTACTTC
TRBV12-3/TRBV12-4	TRBJ2-5	few	15	TRBD1	CASSARDRDGETQYF	TGTGCCAGCAGTGCCCGGGACAGGGACGGGGAGACCCAGTACTTC